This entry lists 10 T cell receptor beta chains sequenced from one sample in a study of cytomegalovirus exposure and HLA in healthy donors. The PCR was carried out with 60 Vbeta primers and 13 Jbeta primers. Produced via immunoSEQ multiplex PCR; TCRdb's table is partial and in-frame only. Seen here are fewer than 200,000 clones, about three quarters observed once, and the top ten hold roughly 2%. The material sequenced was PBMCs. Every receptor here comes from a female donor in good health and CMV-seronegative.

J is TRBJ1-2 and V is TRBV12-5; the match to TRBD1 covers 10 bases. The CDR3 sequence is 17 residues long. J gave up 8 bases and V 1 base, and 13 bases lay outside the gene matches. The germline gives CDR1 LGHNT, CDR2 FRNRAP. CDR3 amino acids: CASGLDDSTGGIGGYTF. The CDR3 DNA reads TGTGCTAGTGGTTTGGACGATTCGACAGGGGGCATAGGAGGCTACACCTTC.

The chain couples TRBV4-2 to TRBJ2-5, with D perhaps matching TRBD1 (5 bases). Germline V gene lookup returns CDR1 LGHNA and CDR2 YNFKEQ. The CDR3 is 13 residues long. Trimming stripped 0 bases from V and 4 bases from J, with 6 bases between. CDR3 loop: CASSQEGAETQYF. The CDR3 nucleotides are TGTGCCAGCAGCCAAGAAGGGGCAGAGACCCAGTACTTC.

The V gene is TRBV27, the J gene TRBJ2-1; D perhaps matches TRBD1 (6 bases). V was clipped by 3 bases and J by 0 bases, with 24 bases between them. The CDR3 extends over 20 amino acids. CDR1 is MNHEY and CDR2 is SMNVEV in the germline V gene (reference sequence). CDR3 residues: CASSFRKRAGAGSSYNEQFF. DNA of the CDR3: TGTGCCAGCAGTTTCCGAAAGCGTGCAGGGGCAGGGAGCTCCTACAATGAGCAGTTCTTC.

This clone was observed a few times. CDR3 protein: CASSEGGYGYTF. The CDR3 coding sequence is TGTGCCAGCAGCGAAGGGGGATATGGCTACACCTTC. The chain couples TRBV7-2 to TRBJ1-2; a possible D gene is TRBD1 (6 bases). Per the germline V gene, CDR1 is SGHTA and CDR2 is FQGNSA. Trimming removed 5 bases from V and 5 bases from J, with 9 bases in between. The length of the CDR3 is 12 residues.

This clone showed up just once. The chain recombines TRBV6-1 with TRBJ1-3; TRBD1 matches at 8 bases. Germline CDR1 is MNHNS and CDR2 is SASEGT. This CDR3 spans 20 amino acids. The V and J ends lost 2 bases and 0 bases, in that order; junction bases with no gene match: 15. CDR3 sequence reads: CASSEKATGAYVSSGNTIYF. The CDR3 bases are TGTGCCAGCAGTGAAAAGGCGACAGGGGCCTACGTCAGCTCTGGAAACACCATATATTTT.

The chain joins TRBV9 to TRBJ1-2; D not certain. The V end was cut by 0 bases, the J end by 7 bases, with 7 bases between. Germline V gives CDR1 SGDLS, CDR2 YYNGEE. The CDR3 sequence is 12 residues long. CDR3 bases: TGTGCCAGCAGCGTAGAGGGAGGTGGCTACACCTTC. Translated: CASSVEGGGYTF.

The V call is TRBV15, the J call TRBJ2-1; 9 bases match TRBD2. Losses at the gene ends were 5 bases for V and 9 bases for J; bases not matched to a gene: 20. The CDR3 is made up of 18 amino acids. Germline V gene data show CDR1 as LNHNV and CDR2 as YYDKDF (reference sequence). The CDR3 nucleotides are TGTGCCACCAGCTTCTCCGGCGGGAGGGGCCGTAGCCGGGGTGAGCAGTTCTTC. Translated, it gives CATSFSGGRGRSRGEQFF.

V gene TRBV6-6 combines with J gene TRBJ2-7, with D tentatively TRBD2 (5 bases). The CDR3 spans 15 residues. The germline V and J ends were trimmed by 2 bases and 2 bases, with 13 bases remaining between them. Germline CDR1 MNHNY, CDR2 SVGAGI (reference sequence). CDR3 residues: CASSYPGRGTYEQYF. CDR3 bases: TGTGCCAGCAGTTACCCCGGACGGGGAACCTACGAGCAGTACTTC.

CDR3 DNA sequence: TGTGCCAGTAGTGTCGGCGGCTCTGGAAACACCATATATTTT. Translated, it gives CASSVGGSGNTIYF. The chain links TRBV19 to TRBJ1-3, with no clear D. CDR1 and CDR2 (germline): LNHDA, SQIVND (reference sequence). The CDR3 totals 14 residues. V dropped 5 bases and J dropped 0 bases, with 8 bases sitting between them. Supplemented by reference TRBV19 and TRBJ1-3, the full variable domain reads DGGITQSPKYLFRKEGQNVTLSCEQNLNHDAMYWYRQDPGQGLRLIYYSQIVNDFQKGDIAEGYSVSREKKESFPLTVTSAQKNPTAFYLCASSVGGSGNTIYFGEGSWLTVV.

DNA for the CDR3: TGTGCCAGCAGCCCACTCTCCTACGAGCAGTACTTC. This gives the protein CASSPLSYEQYF. This chain joins TRBV7-9 and TRBJ2-7; D remains unclear. V gave up 5 bases and J gave up 0 bases, with 5 bases separating them. The CDR3 consists of 12 residues. Germline CDR1 and CDR2: SEHNR and FQNEAQ (reference sequence).